The 23 T cell receptor beta chains in this list originate from one sample, sequenced in a study of shared clonotypes between healthy human individuals. Repertoires were generated with immunoSEQ multiplex PCR, while TCRdb's copy carries only in-frame clones and drops some. Of 2 million to 2.5 million clones detected, more than 90% appear once; the ten largest clones hold approximately 0.13%. Sequences were obtained from naive CD4+ T cells sorted from blood. Subset in this sample: CD45RA+ positively selected. Receptors were obtained from a young man in good health.

V gene TRBV27 combines with J gene TRBJ2-7; no clear D. CDR1 and CDR2 from the germline V gene are MNHEY and SMNVEV (reference sequence). This CDR3 has 13 residues. Trimming shortened V by 2 bases and J by 3 bases, and 8 bases separated the two germline ends. CDR3 DNA: TGTGCCAGCAGTTTAGAACGGAACTACGAGCAGTACTTC. Its translation: CASSLERNYEQYF.

The chain uses TRBV4-3 and TRBJ2-3, with 8 bases that match TRBD2. Germline loops: CDR1 LGHNA, CDR2 YSLEER. CDR3 length: 17 residues. The V gene end was trimmed by 0 bases and the J gene end by 2 bases; junction bases not matched to a gene: 7. For the CDR3, the DNA is TGCGCCAGCAGCCAAGATTCCAGCGGGAGTGTCACAGATACGCAGTATTTT. This sequence encodes CASSQDSSGSVTDTQYF.

The chain employs TRBV30 and TRBJ2-2, with D unresolved. CDR1 is GTSNPN, CDR2 SVGIG, per germline (reference sequence). This CDR3 comprises 12 residues. V dropped 5 bases and J dropped 2 bases, with 6 bases sitting between them. The CDR3 loop is CAWVVNTGELFF. CDR3 in DNA: TGTGCCTGGGTAGTCAACACCGGGGAGCTGTTTTTT.

The rearrangement uses TRBV29-1 and TRBJ1-2, with D possibly matching TRBD1 (5 bases). Germline-derived CDR1 and CDR2 are SQVTM and ANQGSEA. V was cut by 2 bases and J by 4 bases, with 14 bases left in between. This CDR3 region has 14 residues. CDR3 sequence: CSVESGPLSYGYTF. In DNA, the CDR3 is TGCAGCGTTGAATCGGGGCCCCTCAGCTATGGCTACACCTTC.

The chain combines TRBV30 with TRBJ1-3, with a possible D match to TRBD1 (5 bases). Trimming stripped 7 bases from V and 4 bases from J, with 14 bases between. The CDR3 is 13 amino acids. The germline CDR1 and CDR2 sequences are GTSNPN and SVGIG (reference sequence). The CDR3 DNA reads TGTGCCTTCCAAAGGGGTTCCGGAAACACCATATATTTT. As protein: CAFQRGSGNTIYF.

About this clone itself: This CDR3 is also generated by other DNA sequences in the sample. This CDR3 reads CAWSPQGDTQYF. The CDR3 DNA reads TGTGCCTGGAGTCCCCAAGGAGATACGCAGTATTTT. The V and J genes are TRBV30 and TRBJ2-3; no definite D call. In germline, CDR1 is GTSNPN, CDR2 SVGIG (reference sequence). Trimming cost V 2 bases and J 5 bases, with 8 bases left between them. The CDR3 consists of 12 residues.

CDR3 in amino acids: CASSEAGGSSTDTQYF. The CDR3 DNA reads TGTGCCAGCAGTGAAGCAGGGGGATCTAGCACAGATACGCAGTATTTT. The chain is built from TRBV6-1 and TRBJ2-3; the D gene is possibly TRBD1 (6 bases). CDR3 length equals 16 residues. Trimming cost V 0 bases and J 0 bases, with 10 bases left between them. CDR1 is MNHNS, CDR2 SASEGT, per germline.

V and J are TRBV5-8 and TRBJ1-1; D is perhaps TRBD1 (6 bases). With 4 bases removed from V and 3 bases from J, the gap between germline ends came to 10 bases. This CDR3 region has 13 residues. Germline lookup yields CDR1 SGHTS and CDR2 YDEGEE. DNA for the CDR3: TGTGCCAGCAGCAGGGGGAGGCACACTGAAGCTTTCTTT. Translating it yields CASSRGRHTEAFF.

The gene calls are TRBV7-9 and TRBJ1-5; D possibly corresponds to TRBD1 (6 bases). The CDR3 covers 15 residues. The germline CDR1 and CDR2 sequences are SEHNR and FQNEAQ (reference sequence). Between the trimmed V and J ends, which lost 1 base and 0 bases, there was a span of 7 bases. The CDR3, as DNA: TGTGCCAGCAGCTTAGAGGGGGATAGCAATCAGCCCCAGCATTTT. It is translated as CASSLEGDSNQPQHF.

This chain links TRBV12-5 with TRBJ2-7; TRBD1 agrees at 9 bases. This CDR3 spans 13 amino acids. The junction had 3 bases not matched to a gene; V was cut back by 3 bases and J by 6 bases. Germline CDR1 is LGHNT and CDR2 is FRNRAP. The CDR3 bases are TGTGCTAGTGGTTTCGGACAGGGGACCGAGCAGTACTTC. Amino acids: CASGFGQGTEQYF.

The chain has TRBV4-3 and TRBJ2-1; 7 bases are shared with TRBD2. This CDR3 comprises 18 residues. Germline assignment: CDR1 LGHNA and CDR2 YSLEER. Germline trimming cut 2 bases from V and 1 base from J; bases unmatched to any gene: 11. CDR3 protein: CASSQRLGASGSYNEQFF. The CDR3 DNA reads TGCGCCAGCAGCCAAAGGCTTGGGGCTAGCGGTTCCTACAATGAGCAGTTCTTC.

The chain combines TRBV5-6 with TRBJ1-6, with a possible D match to TRBD1 (6 bases). The CDR3 loop spans 16 amino acids. V lost 0 bases to trimming and J lost 2 bases, with 9 bases between them. Germline V gene sequence: CDR1 SGHDT, CDR2 YYEEEE. The CDR3 loop reads CASSLEGGTYNSPLHF. CDR3 nucleotides: TGTGCCAGCAGCTTGGAGGGGGGGACCTATAATTCACCCCTCCACTTT. Drawing the rest from reference TRBV5-6 and TRBJ1-6, the complete variable domain is DAGVTQSPTHLIKTRGQQVTLRCSPKSGHDTVSWYQQALGQGPQFIFQYYEEEERQRGNFPDRFSGHQFPNYSSELNVNALLLGDSALYLCASSLEGGTYNSPLHFGNGTRLTVT.

V is TRBV5-4 and J is TRBJ2-1; perhaps TRBD1 as D (5 bases). Germline V gene lookup returns CDR1 SGHNT and CDR2 YYREEE (reference sequence). This CDR3 is 16 amino acids long. V lost 3 bases and J lost 4, with 17 bases in between. The CDR3: CASSWEGDPRYNEQFF. CDR3 nucleotide sequence: TGTGCCAGCAGCTGGGAAGGGGATCCCCGGTACAATGAGCAGTTCTTC.

CDR3 loop: CASSFPTLTGDSPLHF. The DNA of the CDR3 is TGTGCCAGCAGTTTCCCTACTCTCACCGGGGATTCACCCCTCCACTTT. V gene TRBV28 combines with J gene TRBJ1-6; D gene uncertain. Trimming removed 3 bases from V and 8 bases from J, with 17 bases in between. This CDR3 has 16 residues. The germline V gene has CDR1 MDHEN and CDR2 SYDVKM.

This chain uses TRBV7-2 with TRBJ2-1; unclear D gene. The CDR3 covers 17 residues. Germline V gene sequence: CDR1 SGHTA, CDR2 FQGNSA. The V and J ends lost 5 bases and 4 bases respectively, with 21 bases between them. This CDR3 is CASSLTRASPPYNEQFF. The CDR3 nucleotides read TGTGCCAGCAGCCTAACTCGGGCCTCCCCCCCTTACAATGAGCAGTTCTTC.

The chain combines TRBV5-6 with TRBJ1-1, with 9 positions matching TRBD1. Trimming at V came to 3 bases and at J to 1 base, leaving 4 bases not matched to a gene. Germline assignment: CDR1 SGHDT and CDR2 YYEEEE. This CDR3 is built from 15 residues. CDR3 DNA sequence: TGTGCCAGCAGCTCGGGGACAGGGAAGAACACTGAAGCTTTCTTT. It encodes CASSSGTGKNTEAFF.

This chain uses TRBV6-6 with TRBJ2-3; 14 nucleotides agree with TRBD2. V dropped 5 bases and J dropped 3; count of bases not matched to a gene: 4. There are 16 residues in the CDR3. CDR1 and CDR2 from the germline V gene are MNHNY and SVGAGI (reference sequence). CDR3 loop: CASSTGTSGGTDTQYF. CDR3 nucleotides: TGTGCCAGCAGTACCGGGACTAGCGGGGGAACAGATACGCAGTATTTT.

The chain has TRBV19 and TRBJ1-1, with D unresolved. V was trimmed by 4 bases and J by 1 base, leaving 7 bases between them. The CDR3 extends over 13 amino acids. Germline-derived CDR1 and CDR2 are LNHDA and SQIVND (reference sequence). The CDR3 sequence is CASSTQSNTEAFF. The CDR3 bases are TGTGCCAGTAGTACCCAGTCGAACACTGAAGCTTTCTTT.

The rearrangement links TRBV11-2 to TRBJ1-5; the D is unclear. This CDR3 has 13 amino acids. V lost 0 bases and J lost 5, with 5 bases in between. Germline V CDR1 and CDR2: SGHAT, FQNNGV. The CDR3 sequence is CASSLDVYQPQHF. CDR3 bases: TGTGCCAGCAGCTTAGACGTTTATCAGCCCCAGCATTTT.

This chain connects TRBV5-5 to TRBJ1-1, with a possible D match to TRBD1 (6 bases). This CDR3 is 12 amino acids long. Germline CDR1 and CDR2: SGHKS and YYEKEE (reference sequence). Deletions cut 4 bases from V and 8 bases from J, with 12 bases between. CDR3 nucleotides: TGTGCCAGCAGCCACACCGGGACAGAAGCTTTCTTT. Protein product: CASSHTGTEAFF.

The chain joins TRBV19 to TRBJ1-6; no clear D gene. CDR3 length: 19 amino acids. The V end lost 0 bases, the J end lost 10 bases, and 25 bases lay between the germline ends. Germline CDR1 is LNHDA and CDR2 is SQIVND (reference sequence). CDR3 sequence: CASSIDRTLKDYLGSPLHF. CDR3 DNA: TGTGCCAGTAGTATAGATCGTACCTTAAAGGACTACTTGGGATCACCCCTCCACTTT. The full variable domain, in which reference TRBV19 and TRBJ1-6 provide the parts outside the CDR3, is DGGITQSPKYLFRKEGQNVTLSCEQNLNHDAMYWYRQDPGQGLRLIYYSQIVNDFQKGDIAEGYSVSREKKESFPLTVTSAQKNPTAFYLCASSIDRTLKDYLGSPLHFGNGTRLTVT.

J is TRBJ1-6 and V is TRBV11-2; 10 nucleotides agree with TRBD1. Per the germline V gene, CDR1 is SGHAT and CDR2 is FQNNGV. The J segment lost 11 bases and the V segment lost 0 bases, leaving 13 bases of the junction unmatched. The CDR3 consists of 18 residues. CDR3: CASSLEALTGTGAPPLHF. The CDR3 bases are TGTGCCAGCAGCTTAGAAGCCCTAACCGGGACAGGGGCCCCACCCCTCCACTTT.

The rearrangement uses TRBV9 and TRBJ1-4, with 10 bases lining up with TRBD1. Germline CDR1 is SGDLS and CDR2 is YYNGEE. V gave up 3 bases and J gave up 7 bases; unmatched junction bases: 6. The CDR3 consists of 15 residues. The CDR3 DNA reads TGTGCCAGCAGCGGACAGGGGGCGAGGAGTGAAAAACTGTTTTTT. Translating it yields CASSGQGARSEKLFF.